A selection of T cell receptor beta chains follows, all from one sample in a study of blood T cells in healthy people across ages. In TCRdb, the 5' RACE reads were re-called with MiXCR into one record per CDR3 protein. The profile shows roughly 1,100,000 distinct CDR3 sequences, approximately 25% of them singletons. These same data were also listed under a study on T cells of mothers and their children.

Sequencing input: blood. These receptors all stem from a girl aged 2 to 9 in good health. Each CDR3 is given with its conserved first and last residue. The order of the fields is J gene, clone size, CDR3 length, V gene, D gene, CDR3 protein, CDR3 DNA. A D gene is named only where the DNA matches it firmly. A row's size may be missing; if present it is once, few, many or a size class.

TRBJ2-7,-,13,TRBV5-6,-,CASRSAADYEQYF,TGTGCCAGCCGTTCCGCGGCCGACTACGAGCAGTACTTC
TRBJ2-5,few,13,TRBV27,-,CASSGGLWETQYF,TGTGCCAGCAGTGGGGGGCTATGGGAGACCCAGTACTTC
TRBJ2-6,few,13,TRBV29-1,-,CSSADSGANVLTF,TGCAGCTCCGCAGACTCTGGGGCCAACGTCCTGACTTTC
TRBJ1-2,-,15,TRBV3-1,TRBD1,CASSQTDRAIGGYTF,TGTGCCAGCAGCCAGACCGACAGGGCCATCGGTGGCTACACCTTC
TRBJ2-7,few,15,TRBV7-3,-,CASSLTSGLPYEQYF,TGTGCCAGCAGCTTAACGTCCGGACTACCCTACGAGCAGTACTTC
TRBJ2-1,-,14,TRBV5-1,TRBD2,CASTTSGRYNEQLF,TGCGCCAGCACCACTAGCGGAAGATACAATGAGCAGCTCTTC
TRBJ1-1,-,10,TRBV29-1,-,CSVVHTEAFF,TGCAGCGTGGTGCACACTGAAGCCTTCTTT
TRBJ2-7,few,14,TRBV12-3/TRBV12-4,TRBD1,CASRLPGQDYEQYF,TGTGCCAGCAGGCTCCCGGGACAGGACTACGAGCAGTACTTC
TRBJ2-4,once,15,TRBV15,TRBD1,CATRPPGQGVSIQYF,TGTGCCACCAGGCCCCCCGGACAGGGGGTCAGCATTCAGTACTTC
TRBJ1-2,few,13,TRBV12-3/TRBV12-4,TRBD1,CASGLQGAGGYTF,TGTGCCAGCGGCCTACAGGGGGCAGGTGGCTACACCTTC
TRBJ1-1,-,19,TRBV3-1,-,CASSQVPQHSLSSNTEAFF,TGTGCCAGCAGCCAAGTCCCTCAACATTCACTCTCATCCAACACTGAAGCTTTCTTT
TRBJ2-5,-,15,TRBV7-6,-,CASSLVGILQEAQYF,TGTGCCAGCAGCTTAGTCGGGATACTCCAAGAGGCCCAGTACTTC
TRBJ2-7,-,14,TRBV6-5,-,CASSRTVQGDEQYF,TGTGCCAGCAGTAGAACCGTACAGGGAGACGAGCAGTACTTC